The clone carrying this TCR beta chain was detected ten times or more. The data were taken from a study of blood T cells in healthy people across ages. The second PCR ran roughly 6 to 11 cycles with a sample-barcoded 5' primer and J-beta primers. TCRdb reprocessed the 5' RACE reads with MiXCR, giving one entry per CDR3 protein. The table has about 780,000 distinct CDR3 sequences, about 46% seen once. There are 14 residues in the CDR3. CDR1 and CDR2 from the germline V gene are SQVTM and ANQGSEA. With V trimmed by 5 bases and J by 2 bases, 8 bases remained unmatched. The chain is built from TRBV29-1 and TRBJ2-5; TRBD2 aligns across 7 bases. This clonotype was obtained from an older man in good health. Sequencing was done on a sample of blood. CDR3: CSVRGSSGQETQYF. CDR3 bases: TGCAGCGTTCGGGGCTCTAGCGGACAAGAGACCCAGTACTTC.